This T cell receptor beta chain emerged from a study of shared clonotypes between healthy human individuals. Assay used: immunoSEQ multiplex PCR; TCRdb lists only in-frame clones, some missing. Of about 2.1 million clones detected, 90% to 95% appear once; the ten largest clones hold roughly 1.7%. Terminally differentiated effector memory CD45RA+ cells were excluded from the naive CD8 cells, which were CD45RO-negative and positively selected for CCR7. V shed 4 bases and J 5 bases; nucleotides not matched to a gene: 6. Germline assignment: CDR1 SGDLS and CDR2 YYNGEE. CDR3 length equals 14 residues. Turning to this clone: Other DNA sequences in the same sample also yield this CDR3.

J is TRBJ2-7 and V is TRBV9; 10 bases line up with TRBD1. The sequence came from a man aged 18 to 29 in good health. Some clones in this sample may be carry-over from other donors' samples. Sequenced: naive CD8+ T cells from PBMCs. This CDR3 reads CASSLEGQGNEQYF. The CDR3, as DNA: TGTGCCAGCAGCCTAGAGGGACAGGGGAACGAGCAGTACTTC.